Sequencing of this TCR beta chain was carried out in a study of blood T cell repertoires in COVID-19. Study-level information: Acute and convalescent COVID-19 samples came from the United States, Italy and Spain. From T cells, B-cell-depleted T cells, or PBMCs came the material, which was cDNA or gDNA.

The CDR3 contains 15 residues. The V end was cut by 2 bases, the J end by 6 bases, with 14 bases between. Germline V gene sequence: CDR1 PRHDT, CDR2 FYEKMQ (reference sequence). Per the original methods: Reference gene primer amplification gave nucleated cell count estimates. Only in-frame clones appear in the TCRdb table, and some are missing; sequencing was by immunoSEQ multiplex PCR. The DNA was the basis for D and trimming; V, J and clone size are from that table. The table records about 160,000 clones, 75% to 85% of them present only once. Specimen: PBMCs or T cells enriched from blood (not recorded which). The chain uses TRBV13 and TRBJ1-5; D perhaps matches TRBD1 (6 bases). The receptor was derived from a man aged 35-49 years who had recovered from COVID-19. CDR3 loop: CASSLTAGAAQPQHF. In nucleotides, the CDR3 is TGTGCCAGCAGCTTAACGGCGGGGGCGGCTCAGCCCCAGCATTTT.